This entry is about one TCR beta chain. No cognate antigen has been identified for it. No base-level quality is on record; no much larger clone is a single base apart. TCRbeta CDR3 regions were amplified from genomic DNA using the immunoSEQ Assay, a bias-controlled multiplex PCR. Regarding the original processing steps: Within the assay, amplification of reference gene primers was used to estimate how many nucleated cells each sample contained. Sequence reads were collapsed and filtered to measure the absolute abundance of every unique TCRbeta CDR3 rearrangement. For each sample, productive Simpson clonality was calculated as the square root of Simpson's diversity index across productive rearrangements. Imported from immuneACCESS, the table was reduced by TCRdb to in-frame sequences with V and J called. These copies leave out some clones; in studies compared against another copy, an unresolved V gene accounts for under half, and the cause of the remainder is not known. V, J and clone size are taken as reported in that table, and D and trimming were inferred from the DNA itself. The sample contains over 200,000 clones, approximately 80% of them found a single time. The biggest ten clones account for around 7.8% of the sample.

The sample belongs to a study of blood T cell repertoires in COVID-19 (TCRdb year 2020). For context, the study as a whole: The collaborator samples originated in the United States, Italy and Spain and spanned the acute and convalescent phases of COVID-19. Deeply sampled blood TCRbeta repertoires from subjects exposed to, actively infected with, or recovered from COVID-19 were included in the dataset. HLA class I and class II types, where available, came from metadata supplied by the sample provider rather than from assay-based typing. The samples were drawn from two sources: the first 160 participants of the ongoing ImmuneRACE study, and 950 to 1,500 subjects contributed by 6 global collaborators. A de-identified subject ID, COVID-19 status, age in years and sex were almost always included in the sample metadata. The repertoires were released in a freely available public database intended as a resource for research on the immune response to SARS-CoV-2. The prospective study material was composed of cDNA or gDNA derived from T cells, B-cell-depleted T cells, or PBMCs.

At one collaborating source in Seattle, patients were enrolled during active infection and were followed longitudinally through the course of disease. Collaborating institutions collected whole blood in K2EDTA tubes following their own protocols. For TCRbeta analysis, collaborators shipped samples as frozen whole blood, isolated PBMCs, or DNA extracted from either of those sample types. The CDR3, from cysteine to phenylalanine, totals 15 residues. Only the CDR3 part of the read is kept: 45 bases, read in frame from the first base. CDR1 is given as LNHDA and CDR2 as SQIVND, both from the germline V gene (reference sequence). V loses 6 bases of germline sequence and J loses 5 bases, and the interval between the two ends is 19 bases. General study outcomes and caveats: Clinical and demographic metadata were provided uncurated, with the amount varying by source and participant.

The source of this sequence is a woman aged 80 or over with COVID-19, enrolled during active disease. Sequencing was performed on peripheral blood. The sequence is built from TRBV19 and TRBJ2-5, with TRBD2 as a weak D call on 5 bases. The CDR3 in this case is CASSSTRHSRETQYF. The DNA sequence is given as TGTGCCAGTAGCTCAACTAGACATAGTCGGGAGACCCAGTACTTC.